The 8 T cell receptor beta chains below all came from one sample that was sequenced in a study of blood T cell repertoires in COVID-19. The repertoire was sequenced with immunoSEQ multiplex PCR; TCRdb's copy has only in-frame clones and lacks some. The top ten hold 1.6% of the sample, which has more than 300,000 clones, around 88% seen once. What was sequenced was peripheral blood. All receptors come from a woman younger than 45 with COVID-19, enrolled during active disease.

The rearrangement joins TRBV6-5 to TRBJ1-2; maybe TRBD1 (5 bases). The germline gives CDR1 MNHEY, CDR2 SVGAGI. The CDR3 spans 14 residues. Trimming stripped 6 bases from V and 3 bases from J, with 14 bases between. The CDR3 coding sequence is TGTGCCAGCAGGCGACAGAGAATAGACTATGGCTACACCTTC. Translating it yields CASRRQRIDYGYTF.

The CDR3 nucleotides read TGCAGCGTGAACGCACAGGGCGACGGGGAGCTGTTTTTT. Protein product: CSVNAQGDGELFF. The V and J genes are TRBV29-1 and TRBJ2-2; possibly TRBD1 for D (6 bases). V was pared by 6 bases and J by 7 bases, with 15 bases between. The CDR3 extends over 13 amino acids. Germline values: CDR1 SQVTM, CDR2 ANQGSEA.

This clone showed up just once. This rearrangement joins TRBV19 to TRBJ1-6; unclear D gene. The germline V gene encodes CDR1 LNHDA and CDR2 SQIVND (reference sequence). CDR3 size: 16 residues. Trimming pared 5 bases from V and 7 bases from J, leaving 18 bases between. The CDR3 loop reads CASSPTSGSPNSPLHF. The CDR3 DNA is TGTGCCAGTAGTCCCACGTCAGGTAGTCCGAATTCACCCCTCCACTTT.

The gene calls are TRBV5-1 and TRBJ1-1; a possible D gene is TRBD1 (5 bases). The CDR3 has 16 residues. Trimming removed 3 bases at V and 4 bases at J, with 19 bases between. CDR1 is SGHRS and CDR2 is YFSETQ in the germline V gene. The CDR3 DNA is TGCGCCAGCAGCTCGATGACAGATACGGGTGTCACTGAAGCTTTCTTT. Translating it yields CASSSMTDTGVTEAFF.

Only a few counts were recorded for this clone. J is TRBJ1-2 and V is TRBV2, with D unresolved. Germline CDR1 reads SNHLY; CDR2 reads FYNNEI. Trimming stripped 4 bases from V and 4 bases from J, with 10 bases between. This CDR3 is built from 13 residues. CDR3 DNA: TGTGCCAGCAGTGTGGGCTCCTCCTATGGCTACACCTTC. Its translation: CASSVGSSYGYTF.

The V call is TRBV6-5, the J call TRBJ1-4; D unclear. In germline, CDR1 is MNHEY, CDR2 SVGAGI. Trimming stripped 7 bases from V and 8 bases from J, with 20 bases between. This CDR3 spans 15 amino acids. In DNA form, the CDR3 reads TGTGCCAGCACTATTCGCACGAATCCCACGGAAAAACTGTTTTTT. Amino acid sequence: CASTIRTNPTEKLFF.

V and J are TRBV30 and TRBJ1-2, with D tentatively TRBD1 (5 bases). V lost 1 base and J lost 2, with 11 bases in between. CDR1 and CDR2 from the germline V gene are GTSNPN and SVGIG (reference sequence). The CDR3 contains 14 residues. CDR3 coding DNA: TGTGCCTGGAGTGCGCAGGGCCGCAACTATGGCTACACCTTC. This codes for CAWSAQGRNYGYTF.

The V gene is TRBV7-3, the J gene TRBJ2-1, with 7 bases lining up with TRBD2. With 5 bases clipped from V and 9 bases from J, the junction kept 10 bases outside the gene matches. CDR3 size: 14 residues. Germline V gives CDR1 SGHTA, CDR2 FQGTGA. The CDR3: CASSLSAGQTEQFF. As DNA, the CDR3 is TGTGCCAGCAGCCTATCAGCGGGGCAAACTGAGCAGTTCTTC. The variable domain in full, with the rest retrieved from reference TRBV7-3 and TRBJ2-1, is GAGVSQTPSNKVTEKGKYVELRCDPISGHTALYWYRQSLGQGPEFLIYFQGTGAADDSGLPNDRFFAVRPEGSVSTLKIQRTERGDSAVYLCASSLSAGQTEQFFGPGTRLTVL.